This T cell receptor beta chain was sequenced during a study of beta chain features in type 1 diabetes. Since all of the isolated RNA was reverse transcribed, expressed TCRB transcripts were what got sequenced. The assay was immunoSEQ multiplex PCR, and TCRdb's table has in-frame clones only and misses some. The sample yields approximately 40,000 clones, approximately 49% seen once. Trimming cost V 9 bases and J 4 bases; bases outside gene matches: 11. The CDR3 has 14 amino acids. Per germline, CDR1 ENHRY and CDR2 SYGVKD. The sample taken for sequencing was stem cell memory CD4+ T cells from blood. V and J are TRBV10-3 and TRBJ1-1, with 7 nucleotides matching TRBD1. This sequence originates from a woman in her 30s in good health. The CDR3 spells CAIGTDNQGTEAFF. For the CDR3, the DNA is TGTGCCATTGGGACAGACAACCAAGGCACTGAAGCTTTCTTT.